This note documents a single T cell receptor beta chain sequence. What it binds is unknown. These data belong to a study of cytomegalovirus exposure and HLA in healthy donors. About the study: The early release's HLA-typed donors yielded tens of millions of unique TCRs. Whole-study results and caveats: For most TCR beta V segments, an earlier analysis put the productive rate at about 87% or about 30% of the time. CMV serostatus was the sole immune exposure data available.

The PCR ran on 60 Vbeta and 13 Jbeta primers. Authors' methods: Approximately 10 million shared chains were among around 80 million unique TCR beta chains counted in a later analysis. Profiled with immunoSEQ multiplex PCR; TCRdb holds only in-frame clones, not every one. V and J calls and clone size come straight from that table; D and trimming were deduced from the DNA. The table has approximately 150,000 clones, over 80% seen once. Trimming shortened V by 6 bases and J by 1 base, and 12 bases separated the two germline ends. The CDR3 loop spans 13 amino acids. CDR1 and CDR2 from the germline V gene are SQVTM and ANQGSEA.

Sequencing was done on a sample of PBMCs. The sequence was collected from a male donor in good health and CMV-seronegative. This chain uses TRBV29-1 with TRBJ1-1; no reliable D call. In DNA form, the CDR3 reads TGCAGCGTCAGATCGTGGCAGAACACTGAAGCTTTCTTT. Translating gives CSVRSWQNTEAFF.